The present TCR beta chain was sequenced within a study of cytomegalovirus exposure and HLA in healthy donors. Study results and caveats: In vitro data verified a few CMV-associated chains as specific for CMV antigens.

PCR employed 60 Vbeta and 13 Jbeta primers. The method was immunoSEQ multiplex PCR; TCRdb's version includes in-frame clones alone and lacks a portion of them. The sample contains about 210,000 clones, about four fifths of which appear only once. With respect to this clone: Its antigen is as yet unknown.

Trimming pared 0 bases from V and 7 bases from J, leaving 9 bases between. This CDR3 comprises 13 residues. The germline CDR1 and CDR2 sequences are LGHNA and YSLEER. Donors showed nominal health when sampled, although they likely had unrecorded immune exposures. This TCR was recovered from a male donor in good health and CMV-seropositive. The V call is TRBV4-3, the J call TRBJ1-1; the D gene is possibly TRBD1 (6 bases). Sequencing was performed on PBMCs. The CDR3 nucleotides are TGCGCCAGCAGCCAAGACCAGGGGAGTGAAGCTTTCTTT. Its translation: CASSQDQGSEAFF.